The rows below give T cell receptor beta chains drawn from one sample of a study of T-cell reconstitution after alpha-beta-depleted transplantation in children. Each CDR3 protein gets one entry after TCRdb re-called the PCR reads with MiXCR. This repertoire shows about 980,000 distinct CDR3 sequences, roughly 29% found once; its top ten account for roughly 30%. The material was PBMCs, mostly from graft donor cells, obtained 360 days after TCRalphabeta/CD19-depleted stem cell transplant. Every receptor here comes from a boy under three years old who had a stem cell transplant for SCID, so the T cells may come from the graft donor. The CDR3 runs from the conserved cysteine through the conserved F or W. The D gene is left open where the match is weak. Rows give clone size only sometimes, using once, few, many, or a class for an expanded clone.

TGCGCCAGCACAATGGGGGGAAGGGGCACTGAAGCTTTCTTT,CASTMGGRGTEAFF,-,14,TRBV10-2,-,TRBJ1-1
TGCGCCAGCAGCATCGGACAGGGGCCCACAGATACGCAGTATTTT,CASSIGQGPTDTQYF,-,15,TRBV5-1,TRBD1,TRBJ2-3
TGTGCCAGCAGTCCGACCGGGACCCACGAGCAGTACTTC,CASSPTGTHEQYF,-,13,TRBV12-3/TRBV12-4,-,TRBJ2-7
TGTGCCAGCAGCTTAGGTTACAGGGTAGCTAACTATGGCTACACCTTC,CASSLGYRVANYGYTF,-,16,TRBV7-2,-,TRBJ1-2
TGCGCCAGCAGCAAAACTCCCCGAGACAATGAGCAGTTCTTC,CASSKTPRDNEQFF,once,14,TRBV5-1,-,TRBJ2-1
TGTGCCAGCAGCTTCGGCACGGGGGGAGAGACCCAGTACTTC,CASSFGTGGETQYF,few,14,TRBV7-2,TRBD2,TRBJ2-5
TGTGCCAGCAGTTTGCGGGGAGCCGCCAATGAGCAGTTCTTC,CASSLRGAANEQFF,few,14,TRBV12-3/TRBV12-4,-,TRBJ2-1
TGTGCCAGCAGTTTGGAGGTGGCCATCGGGGCCACAAATGAAAAACTGTTTTTT,CASSLEVAIGATNEKLFF,-,18,TRBV12-3/TRBV12-4,-,TRBJ1-4
TGTGCCAGCAGTTACAAGGGGTGGAATCCCGGGGAGCTGTTTTTT,CASSYKGWNPGELFF,few,15,TRBV6-5,-,TRBJ2-2
TGTGCCAGCAGTCACTTCTTACAGGGGGCTCGAAACACCGGGGAGCTGTTTTTT,CASSHFLQGARNTGELFF,-,18,TRBV6-5,TRBD1,TRBJ2-2
TGCGCCAGCAGCTTTCAAACAGGGATAAGAAAAGGCTACACCTTC,CASSFQTGIRKGYTF,-,15,TRBV5-1,-,TRBJ1-2
TGCGCCAGCAGCTTCGGGGACAGGCACTCACCCCTCCACTTT,CASSFGDRHSPLHF,-,14,TRBV5-1,TRBD1,TRBJ1-6
TGTGCCAGCAGTATCCAGGGAATTAACACCGGGGAGCTGTTTTTT,CASSIQGINTGELFF,many,15,TRBV12-3/TRBV12-4,-,TRBJ2-2
TGTGCCAGCAGTTCCTGGGAGGGGGAAGATACGCAGTATTTT,CASSSWEGEDTQYF,few,14,TRBV6-2/TRBV6-3,-,TRBJ2-3
TGTGCCAGCAATCGAAATCGGGGGGCCCAGTACTTC,CASNRNRGAQYF,few,12,TRBV28,TRBD2,TRBJ2-5